Following are 18 T cell receptor beta chains from one sample sequenced in a study of blood T cells in healthy people across ages. A second PCR of about 7 to 11 cycles used a sample-barcoded 5' primer and a J-beta primer mix. TCRdb reprocessed the 5' RACE reads via MiXCR and lists one record per CDR3 protein. The sample has 850,000 to 1,000,000 distinct CDR3 sequences, approximately 50% seen once. The sample comprised blood. The receptor source for this set is a woman aged 60-70 years in good health.

This sequence joins TRBV7-2 and TRBJ2-3, with D unclear. The CDR3 is 15 amino acids. V was pared by 5 bases and J by 2 bases, with 14 bases between. Per the germline V gene, CDR1 is SGHTA and CDR2 is FQGNSA. The DNA of the CDR3 is TGTGCCAGCAGCCCCCCTGAGAGCGCCACAGATACGCAGTATTTT. This translates into CASSPPESATDTQYF.

The CDR3 nucleotides read TGTGCCAGCAGCTTTACTAGCGGGACCAGATACGAGCAGTACTTC. Its translation: CASSFTSGTRYEQYF. This chain joins TRBV7-2 and TRBJ2-7; 10 bases match TRBD2. With 3 bases clipped from V and 4 bases from J, the junction kept 6 bases outside the gene matches. Per germline, CDR1 SGHTA and CDR2 FQGNSA. The length of the CDR3 is 15 residues.

The chain combines TRBV28 with TRBJ2-7; 7 bases match TRBD1. The germline CDR1 and CDR2 sequences are MDHEN and SYDVKM. After removal of 6 bases from V and 0 bases from J, the junction contained 8 bases not matched to a gene. CDR3 size: 15 residues. CDR3 sequence: CASSILGTASYEQYF. CDR3 sequence (DNA): TGTGCCAGCAGCATACTCGGGACAGCCTCCTACGAGCAGTACTTC.

This clonotype has just a few counts. The rearrangement links TRBV5-1 to TRBJ2-7; 7 nucleotides line up with TRBD1. The V gene end was trimmed by 6 bases and the J gene end by 6 bases; junction bases not matched to a gene: 9. The CDR3 is made up of 13 amino acids. The germline V gene has CDR1 SGHRS and CDR2 YFSETQ. The chain's CDR3 is CASTGTASIEQYF. In DNA, the CDR3 is TGCGCCAGCACAGGGACAGCTTCTATCGAGCAGTACTTC.

The chain uses TRBV12-3 or TRBV12-4 and TRBJ2-3; D is unclear. The CDR3 has 13 residues. V dropped 8 bases and J dropped 2 bases, with 11 bases sitting between them. The CDR3 sequence is CASGGGATDTQYF. CDR3 in DNA: TGTGCCAGCGGCGGTGGAGCCACAGATACGCAGTATTTT.

This sequence joins TRBV27 and TRBJ1-2; D unclear. Germline V gives CDR1 MNHEY, CDR2 SMNVEV (reference sequence). Between the trimmed V and J ends, which lost 1 base and 1 base, there was a span of 4 bases. The CDR3 runs to 13 residues. CDR3 sequence (DNA): TGTGCCAGCAGTTTATTCGGTAACTATGGCTACACCTTC. It translates to CASSLFGNYGYTF.

This clonotype showed up just a few times. This rearrangement joins TRBV28 to TRBJ2-7; D remains unclear. CDR1 is MDHEN, CDR2 SYDVKM, per germline. Trimming shortened V by 9 bases and J by 2 bases, and 17 bases separated the two germline ends. The CDR3 has 14 residues. The CDR3 sequence: CASEEAGDPYEQYF. The CDR3 nucleotides are TGTGCCAGTGAGGAAGCCGGAGATCCCTACGAGCAGTACTTC.

The chain uses TRBV27 and TRBJ1-1; 7 bases align to TRBD1. V lost 5 bases and J lost 0; bases outside the gene matches: 6. From germline, CDR1 is MNHEY and CDR2 SMNVEV (reference sequence). This CDR3 contains 15 residues. The CDR3 coding sequence is TGTGCCAGCAGTCTCCTCAGGGGGATGAACACTGAAGCTTTCTTT. It encodes CASSLLRGMNTEAFF.

The J gene is TRBJ2-3, the V gene TRBV20-1; 13 bases are a match to TRBD2. V shed 0 bases, J shed 4 bases, and the junction held 7 bases outside the gene matches. The CDR3 has 17 amino acids. Germline V gene data show CDR1 as DFQATT and CDR2 as SNEGSKA (reference sequence). The CDR3 here is CSARDPGTSGNADTQYF. The CDR3 region has the DNA TGCAGTGCTAGAGATCCAGGGACTAGCGGGAATGCAGATACGCAGTATTTT.

The CDR3 is CSAHGTSGDNEQFF. CDR3 sequence (DNA): TGCAGTGCGCACGGGACTAGCGGGGACAATGAGCAGTTCTTC. The chain is built from TRBV20-1 and TRBJ2-1, with 13 bases matching TRBD2. The V gene's germline CDR1 is DFQATT and CDR2 SNEGSKA (reference sequence). J was trimmed by 5 bases and V by 6 bases; bases with no gene match: 4. CDR3 size: 14 residues.

As to this clonotype: One end of the junction is discordant with germline, which a read error may explain. The gene calls are TRBV2 and TRBJ2-7; a possible D gene is TRBD2 (6 bases). The CDR3 contains 15 residues. CDR1 and CDR2 from the germline V gene are SNHLY and FYNNEI. This chain's CDR3 is CASREAIGDFYEQYF. In DNA, the CDR3 is TGTGCCAGCAGGGAAGCGATCGGGGACTTCTACGAGCAGTACTTC.

This chain links TRBV18 with TRBJ2-2; D is uncertain. Germline lookup yields CDR1 KGHSH and CDR2 LQKENI. Trimming pared 1 base from V and 0 bases from J, leaving 9 bases between. The CDR3 contains 16 residues. In DNA form, the CDR3 reads TGTGCCAGCTCACCACTCACGAAGGCGAACACCGGGGAGCTGTTTTTT. This encodes CASSPLTKANTGELFF.

The chain recombines TRBV12-3 or TRBV12-4 with TRBJ2-4; 11 positions agree with TRBD2. The junction had 11 bases not matched to a gene; V was cut back by 5 bases and J by 2 bases. The CDR3 has 18 amino acids. CDR3 DNA sequence: TGTGCCAGCAGTCCCCAACTAGCGGGAGCAGGGACCAAAAACATTCAGTACTTC. It specifies CASSPQLAGAGTKNIQYF.

The chain links TRBV24-1 to TRBJ2-3; D not resolved. CDR3 size: 15 residues. With 4 bases removed from V and 1 base from J, the gap between germline ends came to 11 bases. Germline loops: CDR1 KGHDR, CDR2 SFDVKD. Here the CDR3 DNA reads TGTGCCACCAGTGACCAGGCATGGGGCACAGATACGCAGTATTTT. Protein: CATSDQAWGTDTQYF.

This clonotype was counted between two and nine times. The V gene is TRBV3-1, the J gene TRBJ1-4; D is unresolved. The CDR3 covers 13 residues. Per the germline V gene, CDR1 is LGHDT and CDR2 is YNNKEL (reference sequence). V lost 1 base, J lost 7 bases, and 7 bases lay in between. Here the CDR3 DNA reads TGTGCCAGCAGCCAAGGCCGAGGTGAAAAACTGTTTTTT. Its protein is CASSQGRGEKLFF.

CDR3 loop: CASSFDGESTDTQYF. In DNA, the CDR3 is TGTGCCAGCAGTTTTGATGGGGAGAGCACAGATACGCAGTATTTT. The genes are TRBV11-2 and TRBJ2-3, with D possibly TRBD2 on 5 matching bases. This CDR3 has 15 residues. The germline V gene encodes CDR1 SGHAT and CDR2 FQNNGV. Deletions cut 6 bases from V and 0 bases from J, with 13 bases between.

Turning to this clonotype: At one end, the junction sequence differs from germline, possibly due to a read error. The chain is built from TRBV2 and TRBJ2-7; D possibly corresponds to TRBD1 (5 bases). The end of the DNA aligns better with TRBJ2-5, so the J call may be wrong. Germline CDR1 and CDR2: SNHLY and FYNNEI. The CDR3 consists of 13 residues. The CDR3 sequence is CAPAETVQGTQYF. The CDR3 coding sequence is TGTGCCCCCGCGGAGACAGTACAAGGGACCCAGTACTTC.

The chain combines TRBV4-1 with TRBJ2-1, with D possibly called TRBD1 or TRBD2 (5 bases each). V lost 6 bases, J lost 6 bases, and 15 bases lay in between. Germline CDR1 is MGHRA and CDR2 is YSYEKL. This CDR3 is 14 amino acids long. The CDR3 coding sequence is TGCGCCAGCAGGGGACCAGCGCCCTTCAATGAGCAGTTCTTC. It yields the protein CASRGPAPFNEQFF.